The source of this T cell receptor beta chain is a study of blood T cell repertoires in COVID-19. Study at large: Spain, Italy and the United States supplied samples that represented acute and convalescent COVID-19. Sources were T cells, B-cell-depleted T cells, or PBMCs; the material itself was cDNA or gDNA.

CDR3 length equals 12 residues. Trimming left V 8 bases short and J 3 bases short, with 11 bases between. Germline V CDR1 and CDR2: SEHNR, FQNEAQ (reference sequence). As handled by the study authors: Amplification of reference gene primers provided the estimated nucleated cell counts. Measured with immunoSEQ multiplex PCR; TCRdb has only the in-frame clones, and not every one. The D gene and trimming were derived from the DNA, and the V and J assignments and clone size from that table. Of roughly 250,000 clones in the sample, around 83% were seen once. V is TRBV7-9 and J is TRBJ2-7; D is possibly TRBD1 (6 bases). The receptor was isolated from a man aged 35-49 years with active or convalescent COVID-19. The specimen sequenced was peripheral blood. The DNA of the CDR3 is TGTGCCAGCCTGGGACAAAACTACGAGCAGTACTTC. Its translation: CASLGQNYEQYF.